Listed below are T cell receptor beta chains from one sample, sequenced in a study of blood T cell repertoires in COVID-19. Using immunoSEQ multiplex PCR, the repertoire was profiled, and TCRdb retains in-frame clones only, with some absent. The sample lists approximately 230,000 clones, under 90% seen once, with roughly a sixth in the top ten. The specimen was PBMCs or T cells enriched from blood (not recorded which). The receptors shown here come from a young man who had recovered from COVID-19. Both conserved end residues are part of each CDR3. A D gene is named only where the DNA matches it firmly. Clone size is not always given. Where it is, it says once, few, many or a class for expanded clones.

D gene: -; J gene: TRBJ1-1; CDR3 length: 14; V gene: TRBV19; clone size: -; CDR3 protein: CASTLDSWGTEAFF; CDR3 DNA: TGTGCCAGTACTCTGGACAGTTGGGGCACTGAAGCTTTCTTT
D gene: -; J gene: TRBJ1-2; CDR3 length: 15; V gene: TRBV29-1; clone size: -; CDR3 protein: CSVEAGSPHGYGYTF; CDR3 DNA: TGCAGCGTTGAAGCGGGATCTCCTCACGGATATGGCTACACCTTC
D gene: TRBD2; J gene: TRBJ2-3; CDR3 length: 15; V gene: TRBV3-1/TRBV3-2; clone size: -; CDR3 protein: CASSPTSGSADTQYF; CDR3 DNA: TGTGCCAGCAGCCCGACTAGCGGGAGCGCAGATACGCAGTATTTT
D gene: -; J gene: TRBJ1-4; CDR3 length: 14; V gene: TRBV12-5; clone size: -; CDR3 protein: CASGQRTPPEKLFF; CDR3 DNA: TGTGCTAGTGGTCAAAGGACACCTCCTGAAAAACTGTTTTTT
D gene: -; J gene: TRBJ2-1; CDR3 length: 13; V gene: TRBV19; clone size: -; CDR3 protein: CASSRARYDEQFF; CDR3 DNA: TGTGCCAGTAGTAGGGCCCGGTATGATGAGCAGTTCTTC
D gene: TRBD1; J gene: TRBJ1-6; CDR3 length: 18; V gene: TRBV4-1; clone size: -; CDR3 protein: CASSHLRTGSSYNSPLHF; CDR3 DNA: TGCGCCAGCAGCCACCTAAGGACAGGGAGCTCCTATAATTCACCCCTCCACTTT
D gene: -; J gene: TRBJ2-7; CDR3 length: 15; V gene: TRBV18; clone size: -; CDR3 protein: CASSPRRGEAYEQYF; CDR3 DNA: TGTGCCAGCTCCCCTCGGCGCGGGGAGGCCTACGAGCAGTACTTC
D gene: -; J gene: TRBJ2-2; CDR3 length: 16; V gene: TRBV5-1; clone size: -; CDR3 protein: CASSEDPQGNTGELFF; CDR3 DNA: TGCGCCAGCAGCGAAGATCCTCAGGGGAACACCGGGGAGCTGTTTTTT
D gene: TRBD2; J gene: TRBJ2-2; CDR3 length: 16; V gene: TRBV10-3; clone size: -; CDR3 protein: CAISESSGSSTGELFF; CDR3 DNA: TGTGCCATCAGTGAGTCTAGCGGGAGTAGTACCGGGGAGCTGTTTTTT
D gene: TRBD1; J gene: TRBJ2-3; CDR3 length: 16; V gene: TRBV3-1/TRBV3-2; clone size: once; CDR3 protein: CASSQDLRGRTDTQYF; CDR3 DNA: TGTGCCAGCAGCCAAGATCTGAGGGGGCGGACAGATACGCAGTATTTT
D gene: -; J gene: TRBJ2-5; CDR3 length: 13; V gene: TRBV5-4; clone size: once; CDR3 protein: CASSSRVGETQYF; CDR3 DNA: TGTGCCAGCAGCAGCAGGGTAGGAGAGACCCAGTACTTC
D gene: TRBD2; J gene: TRBJ2-1; CDR3 length: 16; V gene: TRBV14; clone size: -; CDR3 protein: CASSQIAGAVWDEQFF; CDR3 DNA: TGTGCCAGCAGCCAAATAGCGGGAGCGGTCTGGGATGAGCAGTTCTTC
D gene: TRBD2; J gene: TRBJ2-1; CDR3 length: 15; V gene: TRBV28; clone size: -; CDR3 protein: CASAGLAGIDNEQFF; CDR3 DNA: TGTGCCAGCGCGGGACTAGCGGGAATAGACAATGAGCAGTTCTTC
D gene: -; J gene: TRBJ2-1; CDR3 length: 13; V gene: TRBV6-5; clone size: -; CDR3 protein: CGSRGVAYNEQFF; CDR3 DNA: TGTGGTTCAAGAGGTGTCGCCTACAATGAGCAGTTCTTC
D gene: TRBD1; J gene: TRBJ2-7; CDR3 length: 15; V gene: TRBV10-3; clone size: -; CDR3 protein: CAISETGQGSDEQYF; CDR3 DNA: TGTGCCATCAGTGAGACCGGACAGGGGAGCGACGAGCAGTACTTC
D gene: -; J gene: TRBJ2-7; CDR3 length: 15; V gene: TRBV5-8; clone size: -; CDR3 protein: CASTQNGPGIYEQYF; CDR3 DNA: TGTGCCAGCACCCAAAATGGCCCAGGGATATACGAGCAGTACTTC
D gene: TRBD1; J gene: TRBJ1-5; CDR3 length: 13; V gene: TRBV19; clone size: once; CDR3 protein: CASRTGGLEPQHF; CDR3 DNA: TGTGCCAGTAGGACAGGGGGCCTGGAGCCCCAGCATTTT
D gene: -; J gene: TRBJ1-2; CDR3 length: 13; V gene: TRBV4-2; clone size: -; CDR3 protein: CASSPGEGDGYTF; CDR3 DNA: TGTGCCAGCAGCCCCGGGGAGGGCGACGGCTACACCTTC
D gene: TRBD1; J gene: TRBJ2-7; CDR3 length: 17; V gene: TRBV3-1/TRBV3-2; clone size: -; CDR3 protein: CASSQWTAGQGLGEQYF; CDR3 DNA: TGTGCCAGCAGCCAGTGGACGGCGGGACAGGGGTTGGGTGAGCAGTACTTC
D gene: -; J gene: TRBJ2-5; CDR3 length: 13; V gene: TRBV19; clone size: -; CDR3 protein: CASSPDTRGTQYF; CDR3 DNA: TGTGCCAGTAGTCCGGACACAAGAGGGACCCAGTACTTC
D gene: TRBD1; J gene: TRBJ1-1; CDR3 length: 15; V gene: TRBV7-2; clone size: -; CDR3 protein: CASSHLDRVGTEAFF; CDR3 DNA: TGTGCCAGCAGCCACCTAGACAGGGTGGGCACTGAAGCTTTCTTT
D gene: -; J gene: TRBJ1-1; CDR3 length: 13; V gene: TRBV7-3; clone size: -; CDR3 protein: CASSLITGTEAFF; CDR3 DNA: TGTGCCAGCAGCTTAATCACGGGTACTGAAGCTTTCTTT
D gene: -; J gene: TRBJ1-1; CDR3 length: 11; V gene: TRBV4-2; clone size: -; CDR3 protein: CASSQSGGAFF; CDR3 DNA: TGTGCCAGCAGCCAGTCCGGGGGGGCTTTCTTT
D gene: -; J gene: TRBJ2-6; CDR3 length: 16; V gene: TRBV5-4; clone size: -; CDR3 protein: CASSLAGIQGANVLTF; CDR3 DNA: TGTGCCAGCAGCTTGGCGGGGATTCAGGGGGCCAACGTCCTGACTTTC
D gene: -; J gene: TRBJ1-1; CDR3 length: 15; V gene: TRBV3-1/TRBV3-2; clone size: -; CDR3 protein: CASSPVAGARTEAFF; CDR3 DNA: TGTGCCAGCAGCCCAGTCGCAGGGGCGCGGACTGAAGCTTTCTTT
D gene: -; J gene: TRBJ1-3; CDR3 length: 14; V gene: TRBV14; clone size: once; CDR3 protein: CASSQDSGGNTIYF; CDR3 DNA: TGTGCCAGCAGCCAAGATTCGGGGGGAAACACCATATATTTT
D gene: -; J gene: TRBJ1-1; CDR3 length: 15; V gene: TRBV7-8; clone size: -; CDR3 protein: CASSLVGGMNTEAFF; CDR3 DNA: TGTGCCAGCAGCTTAGTCGGAGGGATGAACACTGAAGCTTTCTTT
D gene: TRBD1; J gene: TRBJ1-2; CDR3 length: 13; V gene: TRBV7-9; clone size: few; CDR3 protein: CASSSGQGYGYTF; CDR3 DNA: TGTGCCAGCAGCTCGGGACAGGGGTATGGCTACACCTTC
D gene: TRBD2; J gene: TRBJ2-1; CDR3 length: 17; V gene: TRBV27; clone size: -; CDR3 protein: CASSYQTSGRLYNEQFF; CDR3 DNA: TGTGCCAGCAGTTATCAGACTAGCGGGAGGCTTTACAATGAGCAGTTCTTC
D gene: TRBD2; J gene: TRBJ2-2; CDR3 length: 16; V gene: TRBV7-9; clone size: -; CDR3 protein: CASSSRTSGNTGELFF; CDR3 DNA: TGTGCCAGCAGCAGCCGGACTAGCGGGAACACCGGGGAGCTGTTTTTT
D gene: -; J gene: TRBJ2-1; CDR3 length: 16; V gene: TRBV2; clone size: -; CDR3 protein: CASSALGGLRYNEQFF; CDR3 DNA: TGTGCCAGCAGTGCCCTGGGGGGACTGCGATACAATGAGCAGTTCTTC
D gene: TRBD1; J gene: TRBJ1-5; CDR3 length: 17; V gene: TRBV5-8; clone size: few; CDR3 protein: CASSPDRAKVGNQPQHF; CDR3 DNA: TGTGCCAGCAGCCCGGACAGGGCTAAAGTCGGCAATCAGCCCCAGCATTTT
D gene: -; J gene: TRBJ2-1; CDR3 length: 16; V gene: TRBV10-1; clone size: -; CDR3 protein: CASSDLALSGYNEQFF; CDR3 DNA: TGCGCCAGCAGCGACTTAGCCCTTAGCGGTTACAATGAGCAGTTCTTC
D gene: -; J gene: TRBJ2-7; CDR3 length: 14; V gene: TRBV29-1; clone size: -; CDR3 protein: CSVEFGGNPLEQYF; CDR3 DNA: TGCAGCGTTGAATTTGGCGGAAACCCCCTGGAGCAGTACTTC
D gene: TRBD1; J gene: TRBJ1-6; CDR3 length: 15; V gene: TRBV7-3; clone size: once; CDR3 protein: CASSLSQGGNSPLHF; CDR3 DNA: TGTGCCAGCAGCTTAAGCCAGGGGGGAAATTCACCCCTCCACTTT
D gene: -; J gene: TRBJ2-7; CDR3 length: 13; V gene: TRBV30; clone size: -; CDR3 protein: CAWSIGARYEQYF; CDR3 DNA: TGTGCCTGGAGTATAGGGGCCCGCTACGAGCAGTACTTC
D gene: -; J gene: TRBJ1-5; CDR3 length: 15; V gene: TRBV4-1; clone size: -; CDR3 protein: CASSQVGGTQQPQHF; CDR3 DNA: TGCGCCAGCAGCCAAGTCGGAGGGACGCAACAGCCCCAGCATTTT
D gene: -; J gene: TRBJ1-5; CDR3 length: 16; V gene: TRBV4-2; clone size: many; CDR3 protein: CASSQDLERGNQPQHF; CDR3 DNA: TGTGCCAGCAGCCAAGATTTGGAGAGGGGCAATCAGCCCCAGCATTTT
D gene: TRBD1; J gene: TRBJ2-7; CDR3 length: 17; V gene: TRBV28; clone size: -; CDR3 protein: CASSLSPGQGFAYEQYF; CDR3 DNA: TGTGCCAGCAGTTTATCGCCGGGACAGGGGTTTGCCTACGAGCAGTACTTC
D gene: -; J gene: TRBJ2-2; CDR3 length: 14; V gene: TRBV7-3; clone size: -; CDR3 protein: CASSLTRGTGELFF; CDR3 DNA: TGTGCCAGCAGCTTAACGCGCGGAACCGGGGAGCTGTTTTTT
D gene: -; J gene: TRBJ2-3; CDR3 length: 17; V gene: TRBV21-1; clone size: -; CDR3 protein: CASAGSGCHLSTDTQYF; CDR3 DNA: TGTGCCAGCGCAGGGAGCGGGTGCCATCTAAGCACAGATACGCAGTATTTT
D gene: TRBD2; J gene: TRBJ2-1; CDR3 length: 18; V gene: TRBV5-4; clone size: -; CDR3 protein: CASSWDMTSGPAYNEQFF; CDR3 DNA: TGTGCCAGCAGCTGGGATATGACTAGCGGTCCAGCCTACAATGAGCAGTTCTTC
D gene: TRBD1; J gene: TRBJ1-2; CDR3 length: 15; V gene: TRBV5-1; clone size: once; CDR3 protein: CASSWGQGASYGYTF; CDR3 DNA: TGCGCCAGCAGCTGGGGCCAGGGGGCAAGCTATGGCTACACCTTC